This T cell receptor (beta chain) was documented in a study of Ad26.COV2.S vaccination and SARS-CoV-2 variants. Study-wide background: Ad26.COV2.S shots went into the muscle once or twice, 56 days apart.

Described treatment: some 19 received Ad26.COV2.S at low or high dose, single or two shots; 5 received placebo; per-sample allocation not given. Following the first vaccine or placebo injection, samples were taken on day 63. Recruitment in Boston yielded a donor of adult age, 18-55 years. The protocol was immunoSEQ multiplex PCR, while the TCRdb copy is restricted to in-frame clones and leaves out a portion. The table shows roughly 680,000 clones, with roughly 90% occurring only once. Study outcomes and limitations: Estimates derived from TCR breadth and depth analyses may have underestimated total T cell responses.

Comment on this clone: As yet, its antigen is unknown. Other DNA sequences in this specimen translate into the identical CDR3.

This TCR was recovered from a person aged 18-60 years who received the Ad26.COV2.S COVID-19 vaccine or a placebo. Here the sequenced sample was peripheral blood, taken in a trial of Ad26.COV2.S vaccine versus placebo.

The CDR3 loop reads CASSYGGTGYYEQYF. CDR3 sequence (DNA): TGTGCCAGCAGTTACGGCGGGACAGGGTACTACGAGCAGTACTTC. The chain employs TRBV6-6 and TRBJ2-7, with 9 positions matching TRBD1. The CDR3 contains 15 residues. CDR1 MNHNY and CDR2 SVGAGI come from the germline V gene (reference sequence). With V trimmed by 2 bases and J by 3 bases, 5 bases remained unmatched.